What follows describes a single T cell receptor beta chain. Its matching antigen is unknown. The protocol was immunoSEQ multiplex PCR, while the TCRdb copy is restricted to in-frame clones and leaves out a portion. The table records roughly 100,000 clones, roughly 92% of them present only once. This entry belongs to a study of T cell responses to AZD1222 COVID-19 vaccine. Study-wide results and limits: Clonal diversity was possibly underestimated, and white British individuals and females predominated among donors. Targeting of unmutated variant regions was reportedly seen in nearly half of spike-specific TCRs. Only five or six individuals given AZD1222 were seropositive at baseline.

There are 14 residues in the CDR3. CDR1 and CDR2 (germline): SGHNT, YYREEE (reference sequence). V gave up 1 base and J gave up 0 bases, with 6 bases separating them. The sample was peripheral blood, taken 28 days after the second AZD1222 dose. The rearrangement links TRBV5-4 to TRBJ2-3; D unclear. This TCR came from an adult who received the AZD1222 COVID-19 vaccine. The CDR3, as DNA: TGTGCCAGCAGCTTGCAGGCGAGCACAGATACGCAGTATTTT. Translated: CASSLQASTDTQYF.